Presented here are 20 T cell receptor beta chains from one specimen sequenced in a study of CD8 T cells in ankylosing spondylitis. The antigens for these receptors are not known. TCRdb ran MiXCR on the 5' RACE reads and lists one entry per CDR3 protein. Among 650,000 to 800,000 distinct CDR3 sequences, around 20% were seen once, and the ten largest hold around a fifth. Study observations and caveats: Characteristic, it appeared, of ankylosing spondylitis blood was a TCR beta motif of several highly homologous variants.

The sample was blood, either unsorted or a sorted T cell fraction (not recorded which). These receptors all stem from a male donor with ankylosing spondylitis.

The rearrangement joins TRBV18 to TRBJ2-5; D not certain. The CDR3 is 13 amino acids. Germline V gene data show CDR1 as KGHSH and CDR2 as LQKENI. V was shortened by 3 bases and J by 3 bases, with 8 bases between the two germline ends. The CDR3 loop reads CASSPSLEETQYF. As DNA, the CDR3 is TGTGCCAGCTCACCTTCTCTAGAAGAGACCCAGTACTTC.

The chain joins TRBV5-1 to TRBJ2-2; possible D gene TRBD1, 5 bases. The germline V gene encodes CDR1 SGHRS and CDR2 YFSETQ. This CDR3 is 16 amino acids long. The V end lost 4 bases, the J end lost 4 bases, and 17 bases lay between the germline ends. The CDR3 protein is CASSRGESPGTGELFF. Written as DNA, the CDR3 is TGCGCCAGCAGCAGGGGCGAGTCGCCGGGCACCGGGGAGCTGTTTTTT.

This clonotype occurred a few times. The V and J genes are TRBV7-2 and TRBJ2-2; D is perhaps TRBD1 (5 bases). Trimming cost V 6 bases and J 4 bases, with 18 bases left between them. Germline assignment: CDR1 SGHTA and CDR2 FQGNSA. The CDR3 has 16 residues. The CDR3: CASRSPKTGSTGELFF. In DNA, the CDR3 is TGTGCCAGCAGATCACCCAAAACAGGATCCACCGGGGAGCTGTTTTTT.

The table lists this clonotype with a few counts. The J gene is TRBJ2-5, the V gene TRBV29-1; D gene uncertain. The V gene lost 1 base and the J gene lost 0 bases, with 6 bases spanning the gap. The germline V gene has CDR1 SQVTM and CDR2 ANQGSEA. CDR3 length equals 13 residues. CDR3 in DNA: TGCAGCGTTGAAGGGTTTAACCAAGAGACCCAGTACTTC. As protein: CSVEGFNQETQYF. Supplemented by reference TRBV29-1 and TRBJ2-5, the full variable domain reads SAVISQKPSRDICQRGTSLTIQCQVDSQVTMMFWYRQQPGQSLTLIATANQGSEATYESGFVIDKFPISRPNLTFSTLTVSNMSPEDSSIYLCSVEGFNQETQYFGPGTRLLVL.

The chain couples TRBV6-6 to TRBJ2-5; D perhaps matches TRBD1 (6 bases). Germline assignment: CDR1 MNHNY and CDR2 SVGAGI (reference sequence). The CDR3 covers 13 residues. Trimming stripped 6 bases from V and 0 bases from J, with 8 bases between. The CDR3 sequence: CASSGQNQETQYF. The CDR3 DNA reads TGTGCCAGCAGCGGACAGAACCAAGAGACCCAGTACTTC.

This chain joins TRBV6-5 and TRBJ1-1; possibly TRBD1 for D (5 bases). V lost 2 bases and J 4 bases, leaving 11 bases between the germline ends. Germline CDR1 is MNHEY and CDR2 is SVGAGI. This CDR3 contains 14 residues. The CDR3 DNA reads TGTGCCAGCAGTTACGGACAATGGACCACTGAAGCTTTCTTT. This translates into CASSYGQWTTEAFF.

The chain has TRBV9 and TRBJ2-1; D remains ambiguous. Germline V gene lookup returns CDR1 SGDLS and CDR2 YYNGEE. Trimming stripped 0 bases from V and 0 bases from J, with 7 bases between. The CDR3 is 15 amino acids. The CDR3 DNA follows: TGTGCCAGCAGCGTAGTGTCTAGCTCCTACAATGAGCAGTTCTTC. Translating gives CASSVVSSSYNEQFF. Together with reference TRBV9 and TRBJ2-1, the CDR3 gives the full variable domain: DSGVTQTPKHLITATGQRVTLRCSPRSGDLSVYWYQQSLDQGLQFLIQYYNGEERAKGNILERFSAQQFPDLHSELNLSSLELGDSALYFCASSVVSSSYNEQFFGPGTRLTVL.

The rearrangement uses TRBV2 and TRBJ2-7, with a weak D call TRBD1 (5 bases). The germline CDR1 and CDR2 sequences are SNHLY and FYNNEI. The CDR3 is made up of 15 amino acids. V gave up 4 bases and J gave up 0 bases, with 13 bases separating them. CDR3 sequence: CASSVYDSASYEQYF. In DNA form, the CDR3 reads TGTGCCAGCAGTGTTTACGACAGCGCCTCCTACGAGCAGTACTTC.

This clonotype has a count of ten or more. The rearrangement uses TRBV29-1 and TRBJ2-7; D not certain. This CDR3 region has 11 residues. Trimming took 6 bases from V and 2 from J, leaving 8 bases between them. Per the germline V gene, CDR1 is SQVTM and CDR2 is ANQGSEA. The CDR3 DNA reads as TGCAGCGTAATTGATCCCTACGAGCAGTACTTC. This codes for CSVIDPYEQYF.

Only one count was recorded for this clonotype. The chain employs TRBV28 and TRBJ2-7; D gene unclear. V lost 6 bases, J lost 3 bases, and 12 bases lay in between. The CDR3 is 13 amino acids. Germline V gives CDR1 MDHEN, CDR2 SYDVKM. CDR3 protein: CASSQASIYEQYF. In nucleotides, the CDR3 is TGTGCCAGCAGCCAAGCCTCCATCTACGAGCAGTACTTC.

V is TRBV29-1 and J is TRBJ1-2, with 7 bases aligning to TRBD1. CDR1 and CDR2 (germline): SQVTM, ANQGSEA. The CDR3 spans 14 residues. V was clipped by 3 bases and J by 7 bases; unmatched bases: 11. The CDR3 nucleotides read TGCAGCGTTGAGCGAATAGGGGGCGGTTCTGGCTACACCTTC. This translates into CSVERIGGGSGYTF.

This clonotype was detected only a few times. The chain recombines TRBV9 with TRBJ1-1; 7 nucleotides line up with TRBD1. The germline V gene has CDR1 SGDLS and CDR2 YYNGEE. CDR3 length equals 15 residues. J gave up 4 bases and V 0 bases, and 6 bases lay outside the gene matches. This CDR3 is CASSVGEGGFTEAFF. CDR3 coding DNA: TGTGCCAGCAGCGTAGGTGAAGGGGGCTTCACTGAAGCTTTCTTT.

J is TRBJ1-2 and V is TRBV6-1; D perhaps matches TRBD1 (5 bases). Germline V lookup: CDR1 MNHNS, CDR2 SASEGT. The CDR3 sequence is 15 residues long. With 2 bases removed from V and 14 bases from J, the gap between germline ends came to 24 bases. The CDR3: CASSEQGTGPAARTF. The CDR3 nucleotides are TGTGCCAGCAGTGAACAAGGGACGGGCCCCGCGGCTAGAACCTTC.

This chain joins TRBV5-1 and TRBJ1-4; 7 bases are a match to TRBD1. Germline-derived CDR1 and CDR2 are SGHRS and YFSETQ. V lost 5 bases to trimming and J lost 3 bases; unmatched junction nucleotides: 7. The CDR3 is 15 amino acids. CDR3 nucleotide sequence: TGCGCCAGCAGATCAGGGGGTTTAGCTAATGAAAAACTGTTTTTT. Translation gives CASRSGGLANEKLFF.

The genes are TRBV10-3 and TRBJ2-1; possible D gene TRBD1, 5 bases. Germline V CDR1 and CDR2: ENHRY, SYGVKD. The V and J ends lost 3 bases and 2 bases respectively, with 11 bases between them. The CDR3 totals 15 residues. The CDR3 DNA follows: TGTGCCATCAGTGAACGAGACAGAGCCTACAATGAGCAGTTCTTC. Protein product: CAISERDRAYNEQFF.

This clonotype was found a few times. The chain recombines TRBV19 with TRBJ2-2, with 8 bases identical to TRBD2. This CDR3 has 16 residues. After removal of 4 bases from V and 5 bases from J, the junction contained 9 bases not matched to a gene. CDR1 and CDR2 from the germline V gene are LNHDA and SQIVND (reference sequence). The CDR3 DNA reads TGTGCCAGTAGTACAACCGGGGGGGCAAAGACCGGGGAGCTGTTTTTT. It specifies CASSTTGGAKTGELFF.

This clonotype was recorded many times. This chain links TRBV10-3 with TRBJ1-1, with D perhaps matching TRBD1 (5 bases). The CDR3 contains 13 residues. Trimming shortened V by 6 bases and J by 8 bases, and 16 bases separated the two germline ends. Germline V gene lookup returns CDR1 ENHRY and CDR2 SYGVKD. The CDR3: CAISGTEWEEAFF. In nucleotides, the CDR3 is TGTGCCATCAGCGGGACTGAGTGGGAAGAAGCTTTCTTT.

This clonotype was counted only a few times. The CDR3 loop is CSARGSVAAPYEQYF. CDR3 nucleotides: TGCAGTGCTAGAGGGTCAGTAGCGGCCCCCTACGAGCAGTACTTC. This sequence joins TRBV20-1 and TRBJ2-7; TRBD2 might be the D (6 bases). The germline gives CDR1 DFQATT, CDR2 SNEGSKA (reference sequence). CDR3 length: 15 residues. V was clipped by 1 base and J by 2 bases, with 15 bases between them.

This clonotype was observed a few times. The chain carries TRBV20-1 and TRBJ2-7, with no clear D. Trimming shortened V by 3 bases and J by 2 bases, and 11 bases separated the two germline ends. This CDR3 is 13 amino acids long. Germline CDR1 and CDR2: DFQATT and SNEGSKA (reference sequence). The CDR3 is CSASRIEAYEQYF. The CDR3 DNA sequence: TGCAGTGCTAGTCGCATCGAGGCCTACGAGCAGTACTTC.

This clonotype was observed a few times. In DNA, the CDR3 is TGCGCCAGCAGTGAGTCCGGTTTGGGACGGCCCCAGCATTTT. Its protein product is CASSESGLGRPQHF. The V call is TRBV10-2, the J call TRBJ1-5, with D possibly matching TRBD1 (5 bases). Trimming took 0 bases from V and 9 from J, leaving 12 bases between them. Germline CDR1 reads WSHSY; CDR2 reads SAAADI. The CDR3 runs to 14 residues.